These T cell receptor beta chains were read from a single sample in a study of neurological immune-mediated disorders. A single record per CDR3 protein comes from TCRdb applying MiXCR to the 5' RACE reads. The sample has tens of thousands of distinct CDR3 sequences, around 3.5% seen once. Sequenced: PBMCs. Receptors were obtained from a man aged 55 to 70 with multiple sclerosis. Both conserved end residues are part of each CDR3. The D gene is left open where the match is weak. Where a row states a size, it is once, few, many or the class of an expanded clone; other rows omit it.

>TRBV6-1|few|TRBD1|TRBJ2-1
CASSVPGQGDEQFF
TGTGCCAGCAGTGTACCGGGACAGGGGGATGAGCAGTTCTTC
>TRBV27|many|NA|TRBJ2-7
CASTYEQYF
TGTGCCAGCACCTACGAGCAGTACTTC
>TRBV10-2|few|NA|TRBJ1-1
CASSESRGDTEAFF
TGCGCCAGCAGTGAATCTAGGGGGGACACTGAAGCTTTCTTT
>TRBV20-1|many|NA|TRBJ1-3
CSARGPSGNTIYF
TGCAGTGCTAGGGGACCCTCTGGAAACACCATATATTTT
>TRBV6-5|many|NA|TRBJ1-2
CASSYRWDYGYTF
TGTGCCAGCAGTTACAGGTGGGACTATGGCTACACCTTC
>TRBV29-1|many|NA|TRBJ1-1
CSVEDPRAFF
TGCAGCGTTGAAGATCCGAGAGCTTTCTTT
>TRBV6-5|many|TRBD2|TRBJ2-7
CASRKRGGRHEQYF
TGTGCCAGCAGAAAGCGGGGGGGAAGGCACGAGCAGTACTTC
>TRBV5-1|many|TRBD2|TRBJ2-7
CASSLGSGGVPYEQYF
TGCGCCAGCAGCTTGGGTAGCGGGGGTGTCCCCTACGAGCAGTACTTC
>TRBV18|NA|NA|TRBJ1-2
CASSPFQAVLPSHGYTF
TGTGCCAGCTCACCGTTTCAAGCAGTTCTCCCTTCTCATGGCTACACCTTC
>TRBV30|many|TRBD2|TRBJ2-3
CACHISGRASDTQYF
TGTGCCTGCCATATTAGCGGGAGGGCCAGTGATACGCAGTATTTT
>TRBV7-2|many|TRBD2|TRBJ2-2
CASSRTRQKFTGELFF
TGTGCCAGCAGCCGGACTAGACAGAAGTTCACCGGGGAGCTGTTTTTT
>TRBV7-3|many|NA|TRBJ2-3
CASSLMGGTSSPDTQYF
TGTGCCAGCAGCTTAATGGGTGGCACTAGCTCACCAGATACGCAGTATTTT
>TRBV20-1|many|TRBD1|TRBJ1-3
CSARNRGQGNTIYF
TGCAGTGCTAGAAACAGGGGGCAAGGAAACACCATATATTTT
>TRBV27|many|TRBD1|TRBJ2-2
CASSFFSRDRGRGELFF
TGTGCCAGCAGTTTTTTCTCCCGGGACAGGGGACGCGGGGAGCTGTTTTTT
>TRBV2|many|NA|TRBJ2-1
CASSIYYNEQFF
TGTGCCAGCAGTATTTACTACAATGAGCAGTTCTTC
>TRBV30|NA|NA|TRBJ2-7
CAWMGSSYEQYF
TGTGCCTGGATGGGCAGCAGCTACGAGCAGTACTTC
>TRBV29-1|many|NA|TRBJ1-1
CSVRGTPGTEAFF
TGCAGCGTCCGCGGGACCCCGGGGACTGAAGCTTTCTTT
>TRBV3-1|many|NA|TRBJ2-7
CASSQEPSRADEQYF
TGTGCCAGCAGCCAAGAGCCCTCTCGGGCGGACGAGCAGTACTTC
>TRBV10-3|few|TRBD2|TRBJ2-2
CATKTSGSDANTGELFF
TGTGCCACCAAGACTAGCGGGAGCGACGCGAACACCGGGGAGCTGTTTTTT
>TRBV5-1|many|NA|TRBJ2-6
CASSLGALGANVLTF
TGCGCCAGCAGCTTGGGCGCGTTAGGGGCCAACGTCCTGACTTTC
>TRBV29-1|few|NA|TRBJ2-1
CSVDWGNEQFF
TGCAGCGTTGATTGGGGCAATGAGCAGTTCTTC
>TRBV5-1|many|NA|TRBJ1-1
CASSPVGITLNTEAFF
TGCGCCAGCAGCCCCGTCGGGATCACCCTGAACACTGAAGCTTTCTTT
>TRBV29-1|NA|TRBD2|TRBJ2-1
CGSLGLAGGPAYNEQFF
TGCGGCTCTCTAGGGCTAGCGGGAGGGCCGGCGTACAATGAGCAGTTCTTC
>TRBV5-1|many|NA|TRBJ2-3
CASRVRGVDTQYF
TGCGCCAGCAGGGTCCGAGGGGTAGATACGCAGTATTTT
>TRBV7-8|NA|TRBD1|TRBJ1-5
CASSPGQGWDQPQHF
TGTGCCAGCAGCCCGGGACAGGGATGGGATCAGCCCCAGCATTTT
>TRBV6-2/TRBV6-3|NA|NA|TRBJ1-1
CASGAGPGGTEAFF
TGTGCCAGCGGTGCAGGCCCGGGGGGCACTGAAGCTTTCTTT
>TRBV12-3/TRBV12-4|many|NA|TRBJ2-3
CASSLGSTDTQYF
TGTGCCAGCAGTTTAGGGAGCACAGATACGCAGTATTTT
>TRBV12-3/TRBV12-4|many|NA|TRBJ2-2
CASSFHRTGELFF
TGTGCCAGCAGTTTTCACCGCACCGGGGAGCTGTTTTTT
>TRBV20-1|many|TRBD2|TRBJ2-5
CSARDGGGQETQYF
TGCAGTGCTAGGGACGGGGGGGGACAAGAGACCCAGTACTTC
>TRBV3-1|few|NA|TRBJ1-1
CASSQAGRGTEAFF
TGTGCCAGCAGCCAGGCGGGGCGGGGCACTGAAGCTTTCTTT
>TRBV6-5|many|NA|TRBJ1-4
CASGRVREKLFF
TGTGCCAGCGGACGGGTGAGGGAAAAACTGTTTTTT
>TRBV20-1|many|NA|TRBJ2-7
CSASSPISYEQYF
TGCAGTGCTAGTTCTCCAATCTCCTACGAGCAGTACTTC
>TRBV27|many|NA|TRBJ2-7
CASRGFDEQYF
TGTGCCAGCAGAGGGTTCGACGAGCAGTACTTC
>TRBV28|NA|TRBD1|TRBJ1-2
CASSTTGVYGYTF
TGTGCCAGCAGTACTACAGGGGTCTATGGCTACACCTTC
>TRBV20-1|many|NA|TRBJ1-5
CSASVQGKNQPQHF
TGCAGTGCTAGCGTACAAGGGAAGAATCAGCCCCAGCATTTT